The 7 T cell receptor beta chains below come from one sample, sequenced in a study of blood T cell repertoires in COVID-19. The repertoire was sequenced with immunoSEQ multiplex PCR; TCRdb's copy has only in-frame clones and lacks some. The sample comprises roughly 480,000 clones, approximately 92% of which are singletons, and roughly 0.92% rests with the top ten. Sequenced input: peripheral blood. The receptors shown here come from a man aged 18 to 30 with COVID-19, enrolled during active disease.

This chain connects TRBV24-1 to TRBJ2-5; TRBD1 aligns across 9 bases. J gave up 5 bases and V 4 bases, and 7 bases lay outside the gene matches. The CDR3 spans 15 residues. Germline V gene data show CDR1 as KGHDR and CDR2 as SFDVKD. The CDR3 DNA is TGTGCCACCAGTGACCCCGGACAGGGGTGGGAGACCCAGTACTTC. This translates into CATSDPGQGWETQYF.

This sequence joins TRBV5-5 and TRBJ2-5, with a tentative D call TRBD2 (6 bases). Germline CDR1 and CDR2: SGHKS and YYEKEE (reference sequence). V gave up 0 bases and J gave up 2 bases, with 11 bases separating them. This CDR3 is built from 15 residues. In DNA, the CDR3 is TGTGCCAGCAGCTTGGGCGGGGCCACTCAAGAGACCCAGTACTTC. Amino acid sequence: CASSLGGATQETQYF.

The chain combines TRBV14 with TRBJ1-2; unclear D gene. V gave up 3 bases and J gave up 3 bases, with 8 bases separating them. Germline-derived CDR1 and CDR2 are SGHDN and FVKESK. The CDR3 extends over 13 amino acids. The CDR3 sequence: CASSHAVDYGYTF. The DNA of the CDR3 is TGTGCCAGCAGCCACGCCGTAGACTATGGCTACACCTTC.

The chain combines TRBV4-2 with TRBJ2-2; 13 bases are a match to TRBD2. Germline V gene lookup returns CDR1 LGHNA and CDR2 YNFKEQ. V dropped 3 bases and J dropped 8; count of bases not matched to a gene: 3. This CDR3 has 15 residues. The CDR3 DNA follows: TGTGCCAGCAGCCATACTAGCGGGGGGGCTGGGGAGCTGTTTTTT. Protein sequence: CASSHTSGGAGELFF.

This clone appeared a single time. The genes are TRBV2 and TRBJ2-7, with D maybe TRBD1 (6 bases). Trimming stripped 2 bases from V and 4 bases from J, with 12 bases between. CDR3 size: 14 residues. Germline V gene data show CDR1 as SNHLY and CDR2 as FYNNEI. The CDR3 nucleotides read TGTGCCAGCAGTGAAAGCAGGGGCGGTTACGAGCAGTACTTC. This gives the protein CASSESRGGYEQYF. Full variable domain (outside the CDR3, taken from reference TRBV2 and TRBJ2-7): EPEVTQTPSHQVTQMGQEVILRCVPISNHLYFYWYRQILGQKVEFLVSFYNNEISEKSEIFDDQFSVERPDGSNFTLKIRSTKLEDSAMYFCASSESRGGYEQYFGPGTRLTVT.

The chain combines TRBV19 with TRBJ1-3, with D possibly being TRBD1 (5 bases). The CDR3 covers 15 residues. Germline CDR1 reads LNHDA; CDR2 reads SQIVND (reference sequence). Deletions cut 3 bases from V and 0 bases from J, with 9 bases between. The CDR3 nucleotides are TGTGCCAGTAGTATGTCGACAGACTCTGGAAACACCATATATTTT. It specifies CASSMSTDSGNTIYF.

V usage is TRBV18 and J usage is TRBJ1-2; 10 nucleotides align to TRBD1. The CDR3 spans 15 residues. V was clipped by 3 bases and J by 5 bases; unmatched bases: 6. Germline V gene data show CDR1 as KGHSH and CDR2 as LQKENI. The chain's CDR3 is CASSPGTGDYYGYTF. CDR3 sequence (DNA): TGTGCCAGCTCACCCGGGACAGGGGACTATTATGGCTACACCTTC.